This T cell receptor beta chain was captured in a study of blood T cell repertoires in COVID-19. Study-level information: The United States, Italy and Spain were the sources of the acute and convalescent COVID-19 samples. Sources were T cells, B-cell-depleted T cells, or PBMCs; the material itself was cDNA or gDNA.

In the original analysis: The authors estimated nucleated cell counts from reference gene primer amplification. The repertoire was sequenced with immunoSEQ multiplex PCR; TCRdb's copy has only in-frame clones and lacks some. For V, J and clone size, that table is used; D and trimming come from the DNA. The sample includes over 130,000 clones, 80% to 90% of them seen just once. CDR3 length: 17 residues. V was pared by 1 base and J by 2 bases, with 6 bases of the junction left unmatched. CDR1 and CDR2 (germline): SGHAT, FQNNGV. This sequence originates from a man in his sixties with active or convalescent COVID-19. This chain uses TRBV11-2 with TRBJ2-7, with 12 bases matching TRBD2. Sample: peripheral blood. CDR3 DNA sequence: TGTGCCAGCAGCTTAGGGACTAGCGGGGAAAAAACCTACGAGCAGTACTTC. It translates to CASSLGTSGEKTYEQYF.